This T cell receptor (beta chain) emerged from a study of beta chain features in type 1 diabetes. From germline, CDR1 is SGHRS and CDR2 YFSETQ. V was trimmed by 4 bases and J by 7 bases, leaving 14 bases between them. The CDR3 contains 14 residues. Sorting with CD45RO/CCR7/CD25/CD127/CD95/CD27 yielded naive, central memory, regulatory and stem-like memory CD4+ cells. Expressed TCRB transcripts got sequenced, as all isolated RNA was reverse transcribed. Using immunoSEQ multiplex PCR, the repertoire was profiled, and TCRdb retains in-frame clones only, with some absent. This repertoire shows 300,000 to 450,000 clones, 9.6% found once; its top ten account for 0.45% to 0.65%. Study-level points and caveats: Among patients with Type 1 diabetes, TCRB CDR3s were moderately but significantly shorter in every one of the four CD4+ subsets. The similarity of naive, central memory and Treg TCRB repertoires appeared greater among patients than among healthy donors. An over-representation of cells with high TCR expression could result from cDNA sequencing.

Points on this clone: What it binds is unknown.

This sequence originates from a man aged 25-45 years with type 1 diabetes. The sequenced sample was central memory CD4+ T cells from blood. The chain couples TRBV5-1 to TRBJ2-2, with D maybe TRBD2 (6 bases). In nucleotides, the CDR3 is TGCGCCAGCAGCATAGCGGAAGCCGGCGGGGAGCTGTTTTTT. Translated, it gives CASSIAEAGGELFF.